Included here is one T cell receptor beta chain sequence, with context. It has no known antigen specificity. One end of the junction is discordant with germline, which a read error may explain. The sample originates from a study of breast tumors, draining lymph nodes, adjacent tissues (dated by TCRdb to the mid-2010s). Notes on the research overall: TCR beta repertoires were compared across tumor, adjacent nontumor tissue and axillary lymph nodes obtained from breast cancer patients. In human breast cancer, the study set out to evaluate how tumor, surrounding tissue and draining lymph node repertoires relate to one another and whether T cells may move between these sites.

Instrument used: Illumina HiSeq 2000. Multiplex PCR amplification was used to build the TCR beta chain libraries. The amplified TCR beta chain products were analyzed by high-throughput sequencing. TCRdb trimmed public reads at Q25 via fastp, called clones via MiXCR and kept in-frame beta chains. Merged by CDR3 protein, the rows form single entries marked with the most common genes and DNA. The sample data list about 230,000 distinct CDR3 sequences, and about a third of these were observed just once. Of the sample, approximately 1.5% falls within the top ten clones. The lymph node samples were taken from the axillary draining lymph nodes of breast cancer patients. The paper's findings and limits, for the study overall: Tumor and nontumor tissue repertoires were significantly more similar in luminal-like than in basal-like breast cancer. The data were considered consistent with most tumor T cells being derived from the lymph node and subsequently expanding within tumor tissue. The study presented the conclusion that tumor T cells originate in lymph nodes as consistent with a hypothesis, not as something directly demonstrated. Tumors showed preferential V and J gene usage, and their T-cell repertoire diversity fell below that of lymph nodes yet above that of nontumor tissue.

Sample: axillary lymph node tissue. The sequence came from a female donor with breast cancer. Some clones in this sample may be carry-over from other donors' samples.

The nucleotide sequence reads as follows: TGCGCCTGCCGGGGGGACTCTAATAATTCACCCCTCCACTTT. Translated, this gives CACRGDSNNSPLHF. Recombination connected TRBV3-1 to TRBJ1-6; 5 matching bases give a weak D call of TRBD1. Spanning cysteine to phenylalanine, the CDR3 consists of 14 amino acids. Only the CDR3 part of the read is kept: 42 bases, read in frame from the first base. The CDR1 and CDR2 encoded by the germline V gene (reference sequence) are LGHDT and YNNKEL.